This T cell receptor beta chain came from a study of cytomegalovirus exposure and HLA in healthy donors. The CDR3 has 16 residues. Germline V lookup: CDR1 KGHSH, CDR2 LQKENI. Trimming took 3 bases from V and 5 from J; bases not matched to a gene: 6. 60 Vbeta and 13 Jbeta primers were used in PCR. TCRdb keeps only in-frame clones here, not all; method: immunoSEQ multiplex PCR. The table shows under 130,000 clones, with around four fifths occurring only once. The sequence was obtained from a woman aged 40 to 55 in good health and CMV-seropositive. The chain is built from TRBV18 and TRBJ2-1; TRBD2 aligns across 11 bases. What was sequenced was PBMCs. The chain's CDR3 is CASSPAGTSGHNEQFF. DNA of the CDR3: TGTGCCAGCTCACCCGCCGGGACTAGCGGTCACAATGAGCAGTTCTTC.